This T cell receptor beta chain was retrieved from a study of control samples from healthy donors and cancer patients. Some clones are missing from TCRdb's copy, which holds only in-frame ones; the method was immunoSEQ multiplex PCR. This repertoire shows about 98,000 clones, 82% found once; its top ten account for 2% to 2.5%. This clonotype was sampled from a man aged 60 to 69 in good health. Source material: blood.

CDR3 in amino acids: CASSLDRRSGYNEQFF. DNA of the CDR3: TGTGCCAGCAGCTTAGACCGCAGGAGTGGATACAATGAGCAGTTCTTC. V is TRBV7-9 and J is TRBJ2-1; D is undetermined. CDR3 length equals 16 residues. V lost 1 base and J lost 4, with 14 bases in between. Germline values: CDR1 SEHNR, CDR2 FQNEAQ (reference sequence).